This TCR beta chain was recovered during a study of shared clonotypes between healthy human individuals (dated by TCRdb to between 2020 and 2021). Concerning the study at large: A couple of women and three men aged 18 to 49 years were included in the cohort. Per donor, three plates each were used for CD4 naive and CD4 memory, two for CD8 naive, and one for CD8 memory. Blood TCR repertoires of roughly five healthy adults were deeply sequenced to estimate repertoire size and the extent of clonotype sharing between individuals. Different laboratories and diverse techniques were used to prepare libraries and sequence TCR repertoires, to increase sequencing depth and limit assay-specific biases. Each donor's leukapheresis produced roughly between roughly 0.85 and 10 billion PBMCs.

TCR CDR3 regions were amplified from genomic DNA by multiplex PCR using the deep immunoSEQ assay. Extracted genomic DNA from each cell subset was distributed evenly across all wells of several immunoSEQ 96-well plates, and each plate was treated as a replicate. For sorted subsets, about 220 ng of genomic DNA, equivalent to around 30,000 T cell genomes, went into each replicate PCR. Purified libraries were measured with a Qubit 3.0 fluorometer, size-checked on a Bioanalyzer 2100, and measured again with the KAPA Library Quantification kit. A separate single-read 150-cycle Illumina NextSeq 550 flow cell was used to sequence each immunoSEQ 96-well plate. Per the source publication's procedure: Because the immunoSEQ output included only junctional sequences and no quality scores, the filtering could not be the same as the filtering used for full-length reads. To assign V/J genes and CDR3, sequences were annotated against IMGT germline references using PyIR, a Python wrapper for IgBLAST v1.9. Reads with weak V/J assignments (E-value above 1e-6), missing CDR3, stop codons, out-of-frame junctions, or ambiguous translated residues were removed. V3J clonotypes were defined as sequences sharing the same inferred V gene, J gene, and CDR3 amino acid sequence. To compute the percentage overlap between repertoires, the number of shared unique clonotypes was divided by the size of the smaller repertoire. RTK rarefaction, the Chao1 estimator, and Recon v2.1 estimates of unobserved clonotypes were used to assess repertoire richness. Generation probabilities for all TCRbeta clonotypes obtained by the gDNA method from four donors were computed using OLGA. TCRdb holds this immuneACCESS table with in-frame rearrangements only. Some clones are missing; in checked studies, unresolved V genes explain under half, and the rest has no known cause. The D gene and trimming were derived from the DNA, and the V and J assignments and clone size from that table. In all, the sample holds 2 million to 2.5 million clones, and about 95% of those were seen once. The biggest ten clones account for about 1.1% of the sample.

Reading from cysteine to phenylalanine, the CDR3 counts 14 amino acids. CDR3 DNA only is kept here, 42 bases in frame from base 1. As encoded in the germline V gene (reference sequence), CDR1 is MNHEY while CDR2 is SMNVEV. The junction carries 16 bases between V and J, which are trimmed by 9 bases and 2 bases respectively. Broad study findings and their caveats: The small number of donors limited the genetic and exposure-history diversity represented. Pairwise subsampling indicated that sequencing depth was expected to affect the degree of clonotype sharing among donors. Estimated clonotype richness was generally larger for naive than for memory subsets. When several donors were compared, the shared fraction of clonotypes was about 5.4% for naive CD4, approximately 3.3% for naive CD8, more than 2% for memory CD4, and 0.3% to 0.5% for memory CD8. Higher generation probabilities were observed for clonotypes shared by all four sorted-subset donors than for non-shared clonotypes. Sampling was restricted to blood, and TCR repertoires in tissues likely differ from the TCR repertoires found in blood. Incomplete sequencing was indicated by rarefaction of sorted-subset datasets, despite the large sequencing depth.

With respect to this clone: The specificity of this receptor is unknown. The input lacks base qualities; no much larger clone sits a single base away.

CD8 naive samples were CD45RO-negative cells positively selected for CCR7, giving a CD45RA+CCR7+ population that excluded TemRA cells. The donors were healthy, HIV-negative adults who had no recently reported acute infections or vaccinations. Every donor was a Caucasian adult residing in Nashville, Tennessee, USA. Blood was collected by leukapheresis, and PBMCs were isolated by Ficoll-Histopaque density gradient centrifugation and then cryopreserved in liquid nitrogen vapor phase. Analytical flow cytometry was used to check the purity and quantity of every magnetically sorted T cell population. From each sorted fraction, genomic DNA was isolated and quantified by UV absorbance on a Nanodrop 2000c.

The sequence was collected from a man in his late teens or twenties in good health. The sequence links TRBV27 to TRBJ1-1; no D gene call is confident. Sample: naive CD8+ T cells sorted from blood. The cell subset or site label here, explained by the study, means: CD45RA+CCR7+. DNA sequence: TGTGCCAGTAGCGTTTTCGGGTCCAACACTGAAGCTTTCTTT. Its protein product is CASSVFGSNTEAFF.